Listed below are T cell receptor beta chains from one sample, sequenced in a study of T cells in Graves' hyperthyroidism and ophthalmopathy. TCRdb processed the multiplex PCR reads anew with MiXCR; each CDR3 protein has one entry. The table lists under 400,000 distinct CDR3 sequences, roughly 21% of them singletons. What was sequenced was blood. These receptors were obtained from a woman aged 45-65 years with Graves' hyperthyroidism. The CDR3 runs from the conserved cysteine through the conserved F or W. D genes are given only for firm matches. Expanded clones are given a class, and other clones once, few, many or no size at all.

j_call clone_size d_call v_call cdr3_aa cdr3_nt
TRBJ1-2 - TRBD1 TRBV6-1 CASRLQGGGGYTF TGTGCCAGCAGACTACAGGGAGGGGGCGGCTACACCTTC
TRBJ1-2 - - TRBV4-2 CASSQDPRGENYGYTF TGTGCCAGCAGCCAAGATCCCAGGGGCGAGAACTATGGCTACACCTTC
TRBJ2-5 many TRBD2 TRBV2 CASLRVLAGTQYF TGTGCCAGCCTGAGAGTACTAGCGGGGACCCAGTACTTC
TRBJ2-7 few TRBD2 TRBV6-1 CASSPGTSGRSYEQYF TGTGCCAGCAGTCCGGGGACTAGCGGGCGGTCCTACGAGCAGTACTTC
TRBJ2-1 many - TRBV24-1 CATSDIQGRNEQFF TGTGCCACCAGTGACATACAGGGTAGGAATGAGCAGTTCTTC
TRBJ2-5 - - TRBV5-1 CASSLRGGGGEGQETQYF TGCGCCAGCAGCTTGCGCGGAGGAGGGGGGGAAGGACAAGAGACCCAGTACTTC
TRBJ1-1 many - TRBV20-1 CSASRGGVNTEAFF TGCAGTGCTAGTCGGGGGGGGGTGAACACTGAAGCTTTCTTT
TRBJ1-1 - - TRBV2 CASSRRGGFSETEAFF TGTGCCAGCAGTAGACGGGGAGGGTTTTCGGAGACTGAAGCTTTCTTT
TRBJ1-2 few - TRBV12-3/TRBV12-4 CASSYSSWKFYGYTF TGTGCCAGCAGCTACTCCAGCTGGAAATTTTATGGCTACACCTTC
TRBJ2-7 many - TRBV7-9 CASSLDFHEQYF TGTGCCAGCAGCTTAGATTTCCACGAGCAGTACTTC
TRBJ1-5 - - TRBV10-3 CAISETHAGTSRPQHF TGTGCCATCAGTGAAACCCACGCGGGAACCTCCAGGCCCCAGCATTTT
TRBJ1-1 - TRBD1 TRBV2 CASRSGTAENTEAFF TGTGCCAGCAGGTCCGGGACAGCAGAGAACACTGAAGCTTTCTTT
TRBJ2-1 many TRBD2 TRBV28 CASSGGLGFGEQFF TGTGCCAGCAGTGGGGGACTAGGCTTTGGTGAGCAGTTCTTC
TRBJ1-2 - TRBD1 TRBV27 CASRRTGIKNYGYTF TGTGCCAGCAGAAGGACAGGGATCAAAAACTATGGCTACACCTTC
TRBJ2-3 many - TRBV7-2 CASSVSFDTQYF TGTGCCAGCAGCGTATCATTCGATACGCAGTATTTT
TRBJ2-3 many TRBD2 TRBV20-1 CSAPLAGGEGTDTQYF TGCAGTGCGCCTTTAGCGGGGGGGGAGGGCACAGATACGCAGTATTTT
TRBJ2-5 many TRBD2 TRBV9 CASRGTSGGPQETQYF TGTGCCAGCAGGGGGACTAGCGGGGGACCCCAAGAGACCCAGTACTTC
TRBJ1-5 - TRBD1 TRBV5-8 CASSLGDRGQQPQHF TGTGCCAGCAGCTTGGGGGACAGGGGGCAACAGCCCCAGCATTTT
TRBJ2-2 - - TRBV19 CASTMSHRELFF TGTGCCAGTACTATGTCACATAGGGAGCTGTTTTTT
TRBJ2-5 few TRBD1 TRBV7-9 CASSLVSPGTENF TGTGCCAGCAGCTTAGTTTCCCCCGGGACAGAAAACTTC
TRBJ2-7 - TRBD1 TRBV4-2 CASSQDRPAGTAYEQYF TGTGCCAGCAGCCAAGATCGACCCGCCGGGACAGCCTACGAGCAGTACTTC
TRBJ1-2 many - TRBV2 CASRETRDGYTF TGTGCCAGCAGGGAAACGAGGGATGGCTACACCTTC
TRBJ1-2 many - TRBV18 CASSPRENYGYTF TGTGCCAGCTCACCAAGGGAGAACTATGGCTACACCTTC
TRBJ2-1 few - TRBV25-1 CASSGFLGEQFF TGTGCCAGCAGTGGATTTTTGGGGGAGCAGTTCTTC
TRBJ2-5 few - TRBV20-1 CSAIGRFQETRYF TGCAGTGCTATCGGCAGGTTCCAAGAGACCCGGTACTTC
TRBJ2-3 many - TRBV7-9 CASSPGSTAQYF TGTGCCAGCAGCCCCGGGTCCACCGCGCAGTATTTT
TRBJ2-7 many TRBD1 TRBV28 CASSSPLIGTGWYEQYF TGTGCCAGCAGTTCCCCGCTTATTGGGACAGGGTGGTACGAGCAGTACTTC
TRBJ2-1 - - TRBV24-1 CATSDLTASYNEQFF TGTGCCACCAGTGATTTGACGGCCTCCTACAATGAGCAGTTCTTC
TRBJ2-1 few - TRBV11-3 CASSLDDSGYNEQFF TGTGCCAGCAGCTTAGATGATAGTGGCTACAATGAGCAGTTCTTC
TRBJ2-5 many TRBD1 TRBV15 CATSPGTGRGETQYF TGTGCCACCAGCCCAGGGACAGGGAGGGGAGAGACCCAGTACTTC
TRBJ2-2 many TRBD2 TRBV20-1 CSARKLAGGHTGELFF TGCAGTGCTAGAAAACTAGCGGGGGGCCATACCGGGGAGCTGTTTTTT
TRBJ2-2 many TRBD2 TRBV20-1 CSANGGRTGELFF TGCAGTGCTAACGGGGGGAGAACCGGGGAGCTGTTTTTT
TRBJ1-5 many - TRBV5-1 CASSLGGGISQPQHF TGCGCCAGCAGCTTGGGAGGGGGTATCAGTCAGCCCCAGCATTTT
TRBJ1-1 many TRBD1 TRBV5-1 CASSLEPGGNTEAFF TGCGCCAGCAGCTTGGAACCAGGGGGCAACACTGAAGCTTTCTTT
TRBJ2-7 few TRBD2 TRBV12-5 CASGFSSSGRIDYEQYF TGTGCTAGTGGTTTTAGCTCTAGCGGGAGGATCGACTACGAGCAGTACTTC
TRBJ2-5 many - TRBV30 CAWSVPETQYF TGTGCCTGGAGTGTACCGGAGACCCAGTACTTC
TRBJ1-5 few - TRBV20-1 CSAREWGLGSDQPQHF TGCAGTGCTAGAGAATGGGGGCTGGGTAGCGATCAGCCCCAGCATTTT
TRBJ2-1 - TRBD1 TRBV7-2 CASSISGTGGSGSSYNEQFF TGTGCCAGCAGCATATCCGGGACAGGGGGTAGCGGGAGCTCCTACAATGAGCAGTTCTTC
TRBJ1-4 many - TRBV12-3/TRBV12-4 CASRHSLAEKLFF TGTGCCAGCAGACATTCGCTAGCAGAAAAACTGTTTTTT
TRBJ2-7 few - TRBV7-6 CASSLGGSWEQYF TGTGCCAGCAGCTTAGGGGGTTCGTGGGAGCAGTACTTC
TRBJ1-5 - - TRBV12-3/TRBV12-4 CASSLGLGQGVSNQPQHF TGTGCCAGCAGTTTAGGTCTGGGCCAAGGGGTAAGCAATCAGCCCCAGCATTTT
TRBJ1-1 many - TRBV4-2 CASSQDGGRTKGTEAFF TGTGCCAGCAGCCAAGATGGGGGCAGGACGAAGGGAACTGAAGCTTTCTTT